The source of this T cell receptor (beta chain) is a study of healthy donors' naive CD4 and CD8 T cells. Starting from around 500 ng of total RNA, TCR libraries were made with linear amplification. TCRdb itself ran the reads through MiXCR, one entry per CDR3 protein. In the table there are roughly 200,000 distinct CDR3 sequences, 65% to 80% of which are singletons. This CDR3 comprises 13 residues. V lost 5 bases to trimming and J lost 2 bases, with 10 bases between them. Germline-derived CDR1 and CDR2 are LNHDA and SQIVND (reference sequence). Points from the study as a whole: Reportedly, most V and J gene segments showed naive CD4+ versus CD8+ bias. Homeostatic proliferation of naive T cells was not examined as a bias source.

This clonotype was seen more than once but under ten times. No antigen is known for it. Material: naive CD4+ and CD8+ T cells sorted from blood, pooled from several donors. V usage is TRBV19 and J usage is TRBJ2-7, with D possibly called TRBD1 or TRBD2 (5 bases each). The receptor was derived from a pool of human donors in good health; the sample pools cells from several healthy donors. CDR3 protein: CASSQGRAYEQYF. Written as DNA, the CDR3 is TGTGCCAGTAGTCAGGGACGGGCCTACGAGCAGTACTTC.